This T cell receptor beta chain came from a study of blood T cell repertoires in COVID-19. Trimming cost V 3 bases and J 0 bases, with 15 bases left between them. The germline gives CDR1 LGHDT, CDR2 YNNKEL (reference sequence). The CDR3 has 17 residues. Sequencing was performed with immunoSEQ multiplex PCR; in TCRdb, only in-frame clones are kept and a portion is missing. The data hold approximately 290,000 clones, with 80% to 90% observed a single time. Sequenced: PBMCs or T cells enriched from blood (not recorded which). The sequence came from a woman in her thirties who had recovered from COVID-19. The V gene is TRBV3-1 (or the pseudogene TRBV3-2), the J gene TRBJ1-3; D is uncertain. In nucleotides, the CDR3 is TGTGCCAGCAGCCACGTCCGGCAGGCGCGCTCTGGAAACACCATATATTTT. Translation: CASSHVRQARSGNTIYF.